Judged by abundance, the clone carrying this T cell receptor beta chain is medium-sized (0.01 to 0.1%). Its antigen is not known. Preparation of the TCRbeta library was carried out with unique molecular identifiers. MiXCR was run by TCRdb on the PCR reads, yielding one entry per CDR3 protein. Counted here are fewer than 20,000 distinct CDR3 sequences, around 5.1% occurring once; the ten biggest clones make up roughly 6.7%. This entry comes from a study of T-cell reconstitution after alpha-beta-depleted transplantation in children. Germline V gives CDR1 SGDLS, CDR2 YYNGEE. V was pared by 2 bases and J by 7 bases, with 19 bases between. The CDR3 totals 16 residues. Study results and limitations: Surviving recipient T cells and intrathymic progenitors accounted for some patients' high TCRbeta diversity at day 60.

Sequences were derived from PBMCs, sampled before TCRalphabeta/CD19-depleted stem cell transplant. The chain recombines TRBV9 with TRBJ2-4; D could derive from TRBD1 or TRBD2 (5 bases each). The receptor was isolated from a boy younger than 18 with acute lymphoblastic leukemia, due to receive a stem cell transplant. This CDR3 is CASSVSSGAAVNIQYF. The CDR3 region has the DNA TGTGCCAGCAGCGTCAGCTCCGGGGCGGCAGTCAACATTCAGTACTTC.